These T cell receptor beta chains were read from a single sample in a study of T cells in Graves' hyperthyroidism and ophthalmopathy. One entry per CDR3 protein, called by TCRdb with MiXCR from the multiplex PCR reads. The data show about 580,000 distinct CDR3 sequences, roughly 13% seen once. The sequenced material came from blood. The receptor source for this set is a young woman with Graves' hyperthyroidism that later progressed to Graves' ophthalmopathy. CDR3s include the opening cysteine and the closing phenylalanine or tryptophan. The D gene is left open where the match is weak. Size values are once, few and many counts, or a class for expanded clones, and some rows have none.

abundance: many
d_gene: NA
v_gene: TRBV12-3/TRBV12-4
j_gene: TRBJ1-2
CDR3nt: TGTGCCAGCAGATCTAAGGGTGGAGTCTATGGCTACACCTTC
CDR3aa: CASRSKGGVYGYTF

abundance: NA
d_gene: NA
v_gene: TRBV7-9
j_gene: TRBJ2-7
CDR3nt: TGTGCCAGCAGCTTAGCGTCCGAACAGCAGTACTTC
CDR3aa: CASSLASEQQYF

abundance: many
d_gene: TRBD1
v_gene: TRBV6-5
j_gene: TRBJ2-3
CDR3nt: TGTGCCAGCAGTTACCATTACAGGGGGCATAGAGATACGCAGTATTTT
CDR3aa: CASSYHYRGHRDTQYF

abundance: many
d_gene: NA
v_gene: TRBV7-9
j_gene: TRBJ2-5
CDR3nt: TGTGCCAGCAGCAAAGTAGGGGCTAGCGAAGAGACCCAGTACTTC
CDR3aa: CASSKVGASEETQYF

abundance: many
d_gene: TRBD1
v_gene: TRBV11-2
j_gene: TRBJ2-7
CDR3nt: TGTGCCAGCAGCTTGGACAGGGAATCCTACGAGCAGTACTTC
CDR3aa: CASSLDRESYEQYF

abundance: many
d_gene: NA
v_gene: TRBV30
j_gene: TRBJ1-1
CDR3nt: TGTGCCTGGAGTGTAGGCCCTACAGGGCTAGGGGACACTGAAGCTTTCTTT
CDR3aa: CAWSVGPTGLGDTEAFF

abundance: many
d_gene: NA
v_gene: TRBV29-1
j_gene: TRBJ2-7
CDR3nt: TGCAGCGTTGAGACGTTCCGCTACGAGCAGTACTTC
CDR3aa: CSVETFRYEQYF

abundance: many
d_gene: TRBD2
v_gene: TRBV5-8
j_gene: TRBJ2-1
CDR3nt: TGTGCCAGCGGTTCAGGACTAGCGGCCTACAATGAGCAGTTCTTC
CDR3aa: CASGSGLAAYNEQFF

abundance: few
d_gene: TRBD2
v_gene: TRBV20-1
j_gene: TRBJ2-7
CDR3nt: TGCAGTGCTAGTAGCGGGGGGACCTACGAGCAGTACTTC
CDR3aa: CSASSGGTYEQYF

abundance: few
d_gene: NA
v_gene: TRBV6-5
j_gene: TRBJ1-5
CDR3nt: TGTGCCAGCAGTTACTCCAGGGACAATAGCAATCAGCCCCAGCATTTT
CDR3aa: CASSYSRDNSNQPQHF

abundance: NA
d_gene: NA
v_gene: TRBV20-1
j_gene: TRBJ1-2
CDR3nt: TGCAGTGCACCTCCCGAGGGGGGCCGCTATGGCTACACCTTC
CDR3aa: CSAPPEGGRYGYTF

abundance: NA
d_gene: NA
v_gene: TRBV6-1
j_gene: TRBJ2-7
CDR3nt: TGTGCCAGCAGTGATGTAGCGGCCTCCATCGAGCAGTACTTC
CDR3aa: CASSDVAASIEQYF

abundance: many
d_gene: NA
v_gene: TRBV11-2
j_gene: TRBJ2-7
CDR3nt: TGTGCCAGCAGCTTAACCGGGAGCGCTGGGGAGCAGTACTTC
CDR3aa: CASSLTGSAGEQYF

abundance: many
d_gene: TRBD1
v_gene: TRBV2
j_gene: TRBJ2-7
CDR3nt: TGTGCCAGCAGTGAAAACAGGGGGCCGGGGGAGCAGTACTTC
CDR3aa: CASSENRGPGEQYF

abundance: few
d_gene: NA
v_gene: TRBV15
j_gene: TRBJ1-6
CDR3nt: TGTGCCACCAGCGGCGAGGTCAGGAGCAACTCACTCCTCCACTTT
CDR3aa: CATSGEVRSNSLLHF

abundance: NA
d_gene: NA
v_gene: TRBV11-2
j_gene: TRBJ1-2
CDR3nt: TGTGCCAGCAGCTTAGCTGTGATTTGGGATGGCTACACCTTC
CDR3aa: CASSLAVIWDGYTF

abundance: few
d_gene: TRBD2
v_gene: TRBV3-1
j_gene: TRBJ2-1
CDR3nt: TGTGCCAGCAGCCCTTTAGGGACTAGCGGGCTTGGGGAGTTCTTC
CDR3aa: CASSPLGTSGLGEFF

abundance: many
d_gene: NA
v_gene: TRBV19
j_gene: TRBJ1-2
CDR3nt: TGTGCCAGTAGAACGGACACCGCCAACTATGGCTACACCTTC
CDR3aa: CASRTDTANYGYTF

abundance: many
d_gene: TRBD1
v_gene: TRBV11-1
j_gene: TRBJ2-3
CDR3nt: TGTGCCAGCAGCTTAGGGGGACAGGACACAGATACGCAGTATTTT
CDR3aa: CASSLGGQDTDTQYF

abundance: many
d_gene: NA
v_gene: TRBV28
j_gene: TRBJ1-5
CDR3nt: TGTGCCAGCAGTTTGGGCAGGGGTACTAATCAGCCCCAGCATTTT
CDR3aa: CASSLGRGTNQPQHF

abundance: many
d_gene: TRBD2
v_gene: TRBV20-1
j_gene: TRBJ2-2
CDR3nt: TGCAGTGCTAAGGAGGGAGGGGCTGCCGGGGAGCTGTTTTTT
CDR3aa: CSAKEGGAAGELFF

abundance: NA
d_gene: TRBD2
v_gene: TRBV7-9
j_gene: TRBJ2-1
CDR3nt: TGTGCCAGCAGCCCCACAGAGACCCTACACGGGACTAGCGGGAGCTATGAGCAGTTCTTC
CDR3aa: CASSPTETLHGTSGSYEQFF

abundance: NA
d_gene: TRBD2
v_gene: TRBV27
j_gene: TRBJ2-7
CDR3nt: TGTGCCAGCAGTTCCTCCCGACTAGCGGGCGATTCCTACGAGCAGTACTTC
CDR3aa: CASSSSRLAGDSYEQYF